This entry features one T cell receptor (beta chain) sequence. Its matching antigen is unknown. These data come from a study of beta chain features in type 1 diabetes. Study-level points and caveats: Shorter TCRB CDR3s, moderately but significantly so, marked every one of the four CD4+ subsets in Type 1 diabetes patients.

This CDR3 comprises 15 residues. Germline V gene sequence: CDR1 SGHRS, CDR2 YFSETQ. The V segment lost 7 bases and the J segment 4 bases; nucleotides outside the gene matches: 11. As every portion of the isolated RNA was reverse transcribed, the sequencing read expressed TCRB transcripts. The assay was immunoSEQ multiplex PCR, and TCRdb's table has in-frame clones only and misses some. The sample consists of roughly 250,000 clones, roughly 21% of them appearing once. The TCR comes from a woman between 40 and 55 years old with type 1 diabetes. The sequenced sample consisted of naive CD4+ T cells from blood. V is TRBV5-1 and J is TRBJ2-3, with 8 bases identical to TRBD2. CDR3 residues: CASARPAGEADTQYF. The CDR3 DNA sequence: TGCGCCAGCGCCCGGCCAGCGGGAGAGGCAGATACGCAGTATTTT.